The clone carrying this T cell receptor beta chain was seen repeatedly, ten times or more. Its antigen remains unknown. iRepertoire HTBI primers and Arm-PCR of CDR3 regions built TCR beta libraries. TCRdb called the multiplex PCR reads again in MiXCR, with one record for every CDR3 protein. Of 350,000 to 500,000 distinct CDR3 sequences listed, about 15% were seen once; the top ten hold under 20%. The record originates from a study of regulatory T cells in long-lasting Graves disease. Germline V lookup: CDR1 SGHTA, CDR2 FQGNSA. CDR3 length: 12 amino acids. Trimming removed 5 bases at V and 9 bases at J, with 11 bases between. Study observations and caveats: Segments TRBV28, TRBJ1-2 and TRBJ2-5 showed preferential usage in persistent disease.

Time point indicated: newly diagnosed GD, antithyroid drugs for less than 3 months. Isolated PBMC RNA provided the starting material for the TCR library. The peripheral blood volume drawn was approximately 9 milliliters, and it was collected into EDTA tubes. The data also belong to a second study, concerning T cells in Graves' hyperthyroidism and ophthalmopathy.

This TCR derives from a woman in her fifties or sixties with Graves disease. Source: peripheral blood mononuclear cells (PBMCs), taken at new diagnosis, from a patient treated with antithyroid drugs. The chain links TRBV7-2 to TRBJ2-1; a weak D match, TRBD2 (6 bases). This CDR3 is CASSTRLVEQFF. The CDR3 DNA follows: TGTGCCAGCAGCACTCGACTAGTTGAGCAGTTCTTC.